This T cell receptor (beta chain) came from a study of blood T cell repertoires in COVID-19. Trimming took 5 bases from V and 4 from J, leaving 17 bases between them. The CDR3 spans 15 residues. Germline CDR1 and CDR2: SEHNR and FQNEAQ (reference sequence). Generated by immunoSEQ multiplex PCR, the TCRdb table keeps only in-frame clones and is missing some. The sample has approximately 160,000 clones; more than 75% are singletons. The origin of this receptor is an older woman with COVID-19, enrolled during active disease. The chain employs TRBV7-9 and TRBJ1-2; D might be TRBD1 (6 bases). Sequenced input: peripheral blood. CDR3 amino acids: CASSPQGPGRYGYTF. Written as DNA, the CDR3 is TGTGCCAGCAGCCCACAGGGACCGGGCCGCTATGGCTACACCTTC.